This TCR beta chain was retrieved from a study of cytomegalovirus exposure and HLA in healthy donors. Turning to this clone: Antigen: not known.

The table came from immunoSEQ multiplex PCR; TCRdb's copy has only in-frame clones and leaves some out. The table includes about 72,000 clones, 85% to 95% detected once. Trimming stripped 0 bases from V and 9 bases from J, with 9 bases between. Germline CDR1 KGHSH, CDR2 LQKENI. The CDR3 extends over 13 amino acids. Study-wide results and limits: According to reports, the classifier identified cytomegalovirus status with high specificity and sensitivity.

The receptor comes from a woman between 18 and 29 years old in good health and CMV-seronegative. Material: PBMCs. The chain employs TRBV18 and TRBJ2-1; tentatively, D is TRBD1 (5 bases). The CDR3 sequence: CASSPPSGREQFF. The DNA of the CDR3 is TGTGCCAGCTCACCACCGTCAGGGCGTGAGCAGTTCTTC. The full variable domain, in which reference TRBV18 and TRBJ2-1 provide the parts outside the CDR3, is NAGVMQNPRHLVRRRGQEARLRCSPMKGHSHVYWYRQLPEEGLKFMVYLQKENIIDESGMPKERFSAEFPKEGPSILRIQQVVRGDSAAYFCASSPPSGREQFFGPGTRLTVL.